The rows below give T cell receptor beta chains drawn from one sample of a study of CD8 T cells in Susac syndrome. One entry per CDR3 protein, called by TCRdb with MiXCR from the immunoSEQ multiplex PCR reads. The sample lists under 200,000 distinct CDR3 sequences; 90% to 95% were seen once. The sequencing sample was made of CD4+ T cells from PBMCs. The receptor set was obtained from a human donor in good health. Both conserved end residues are part of each CDR3. D genes are given only for firm matches. Clone size is stated in some rows and not others, as once, few, many or a class when expanded.

clone size	V gene	J gene	D gene	CDR3 protein	CDR3 DNA
-	TRBV20-1	TRBJ2-2	-	CSAPHVTGELFF	TGCAGTGCCCCCCATGTCACCGGGGAGCTGTTTTTT
-	TRBV4-1	TRBJ2-1	-	CASSQVRLVKYNEQFF	TGCGCCAGCAGCCAAGTGCGACTCGTTAAATACAATGAGCAGTTCTTC
-	TRBV5-4	TRBJ2-3	-	CASSLADRTDTQYF	TGTGCCAGCAGCTTGGCTGACCGCACAGATACGCAGTATTTT
-	TRBV18	TRBJ1-2	-	CASSPPLPESYTF	TGTGCCAGCTCACCACCGTTGCCCGAGAGCTACACCTTC
-	TRBV18	TRBJ2-1	-	CASSPNPLNSYNEQFF	TGTGCCAGCTCACCAAATCCCCTCAATTCCTACAATGAGCAGTTCTTC
few	TRBV6-6	TRBJ2-4	-	CASREGAKNIQYF	TGTGCCAGCAGGGAGGGCGCCAAAAACATTCAGTACTTC
-	TRBV20-1	TRBJ2-2	-	CSARGDMRRGDTGELFF	TGCAGTGCTAGAGGAGACATGCGGAGGGGAGACACCGGGGAGCTGTTTTTT
-	TRBV3-1	TRBJ1-5	-	CASTLGVDSNQPQHF	TGTGCCAGCACTCTCGGGGTTGATAGCAATCAGCCCCAGCATTTT
once	TRBV12-3/TRBV12-4	TRBJ1-1	TRBD1	CASSLRQGANEAFF	TGTGCCAGCAGTTTAAGACAGGGGGCCAATGAAGCTTTCTTT
once	TRBV29-1	TRBJ2-5	-	CSAGAGQETQYF	TGCAGCGCCGGCGCGGGGCAGGAGACCCAGTACTTC
-	TRBV29-1	TRBJ1-2	-	CSVVGTPYGYTF	TGCAGCGTTGTGGGGACACCCTATGGCTACACCTTC
-	TRBV3-1	TRBJ1-1	-	CASSQDDPSATEAFF	TGTGCCAGCAGCCAAGATGACCCCTCGGCCACTGAAGCTTTCTTT
-	TRBV7-2	TRBJ1-6	-	CASSLVTLISPLHF	TGTGCCAGCAGCTTAGTCACACTAATCTCACCCCTCCACTTT
-	TRBV6-5	TRBJ2-7	TRBD1	CASSGQVSYEQYF	TGTGCCAGCAGTGGACAGGTATCCTACGAGCAGTACTTC
-	TRBV29-1	TRBJ2-7	-	CSVGDGGSSGYEQYF	TGCAGCGTTGGGGATGGGGGATCCTCGGGCTACGAGCAGTACTTC
-	TRBV7-9	TRBJ1-1	-	CASRGVTLTEAFF	TGTGCCAGCCGAGGGGTAACCCTCACTGAAGCTTTCTTT
-	TRBV28	TRBJ2-2	-	CASSFLGQYLLNTGELFF	TGTGCCAGCAGTTTTTTAGGCCAATACCTCCTGAACACCGGGGAGCTGTTTTTT
-	TRBV5-4	TRBJ2-1	-	CASSLDPTNEQFF	TGTGCCAGCAGCTTGGATCCCACCAATGAGCAGTTCTTC
-	TRBV24-1	TRBJ2-2	-	CATSDGRDDTGELFF	TGTGCCACCAGTGATGGCAGGGATGACACCGGGGAGCTGTTTTTT
-	TRBV15	TRBJ1-5	-	CATSPNADQPQHF	TGTGCCACCAGCCCCAATGCGGATCAGCCCCAGCATTTT
-	TRBV7-2	TRBJ2-6	-	CASSLVRGNGANVLTF	TGTGCCAGCAGCTTAGTTCGGGGGAACGGGGCCAACGTCCTGACTTTC
-	TRBV13	TRBJ1-2	TRBD1	CASSKDRGWNNYGYTF	TGTGCCAGCAGCAAAGACAGGGGCTGGAATAACTATGGCTACACCTTC
-	TRBV29-1	TRBJ1-1	-	CSVDGDMNTEAFF	TGCAGCGTTGATGGGGACATGAACACTGAAGCTTTCTTT
-	TRBV28	TRBJ1-5	-	CASSQGGGQWQPQHF	TGTGCCAGCAGCCAAGGTGGGGGGCAGTGGCAGCCCCAGCATTTT
-	TRBV18	TRBJ1-1	-	CASSPAEKEAFF	TGTGCCAGCTCACCTGCCGAAAAAGAAGCTTTCTTT
-	TRBV12-3/TRBV12-4	TRBJ1-5	-	CASSRTGFAQPQHF	TGTGCCAGCAGCCGTACAGGGTTCGCACAGCCCCAGCATTTT
-	TRBV29-1	TRBJ2-1	TRBD1	CSVAPPRDRVPKIGNEQFF	TGCAGCGTTGCACCCCCCCGGGACAGGGTACCTAAAATCGGCAATGAGCAGTTCTTC
-	TRBV3-1	TRBJ2-5	-	CASSQRGRETQYF	TGTGCCAGCAGCCAACGGGGGAGAGAGACCCAGTACTTC
once	TRBV3-1	TRBJ2-5	-	CASSQVQGGETQYF	TGTGCCAGCAGCCAAGTACAGGGTGGAGAGACCCAGTACTTC
-	TRBV30	TRBJ1-2	-	CAWSVLGRDYGYTF	TGTGCCTGGAGTGTACTTGGCAGGGACTATGGCTACACCTTC
-	TRBV29-1	TRBJ2-1	-	CSVDGTARDNEQFF	TGCAGCGTTGATGGCACAGCTAGAGACAATGAGCAGTTCTTC
-	TRBV12-3/TRBV12-4	TRBJ1-1	TRBD1	CASDTGQGGDTEAFF	TGTGCCAGCGATACGGGACAGGGTGGGGACACTGAAGCTTTCTTT
-	TRBV7-9	TRBJ1-2	-	CASSLGGENYGYTF	TGTGCCAGCAGCTTAGGAGGAGAGAACTATGGCTACACCTTC
-	TRBV9	TRBJ2-5	-	CASSADRSGETQYF	TGTGCCAGCAGCGCCGACAGGTCTGGGGAGACCCAGTACTTC
-	TRBV7-9	TRBJ2-3	-	CASSPDGSDTQYF	TGTGCCAGCAGCCCCGATGGATCAGATACGCAGTATTTT
-	TRBV19	TRBJ1-1	-	CASSNRGPNRNTEAFF	TGTGCCAGTAGCAACCGGGGACCGAATCGGAACACTGAAGCTTTCTTT
-	TRBV20-1	TRBJ2-1	-	CSAGAGSRIDNEQFF	TGCAGTGCCGGGGCTGGTAGTCGGATAGACAATGAGCAGTTCTTC
-	TRBV2	TRBJ2-2	-	CASTGERSTGELFF	TGTGCCAGCACCGGAGAGCGGTCTACCGGGGAGCTGTTTTTT
-	TRBV30	TRBJ2-5	-	CAWSRALEETQYF	TGTGCCTGGAGTCGGGCCTTAGAAGAGACCCAGTACTTC
-	TRBV28	TRBJ2-7	-	CASSPPGTPYEQYF	TGTGCCAGCAGTCCACCCGGGACACCCTACGAGCAGTACTTC
-	TRBV20-1	TRBJ2-1	TRBD2	CSVGGGPDEQFF	TGCAGTGTTGGGGGAGGGCCGGATGAGCAGTTCTTC
few	TRBV12-3/TRBV12-4	TRBJ2-5	-	CASSLERETQYF	TGTGCCAGCAGTTTAGAGCGGGAGACCCAGTACTTC
-	TRBV18	TRBJ2-5	-	CASSPVGGAEETQYF	TGTGCCAGCTCACCAGTGGGTGGAGCCGAAGAGACCCAGTACTTC
-	TRBV3-1	TRBJ1-5	-	CASSPAGYQPQHF	TGTGCCAGCAGCCCCGCCGGGTATCAGCCCCAGCATTTT
-	TRBV30	TRBJ2-1	TRBD2	CAWGKGLAAYNEQFF	TGTGCCTGGGGAAAGGGACTAGCGGCATACAATGAGCAGTTCTTC
-	TRBV12-3/TRBV12-4	TRBJ2-3	-	CASRALSGQYF	TGTGCCAGCAGGGCCTTAAGCGGGCAGTATTTT
-	TRBV30	TRBJ2-3	-	CAWSRGSTDTQYF	TGTGCCTGGAGTAGGGGGAGCACAGATACGCAGTATTTT
once	TRBV30	TRBJ2-5	-	CAWKRTEGSWYQETQYF	TGTGCCTGGAAACGGACAGAGGGGAGTTGGTACCAAGAGACCCAGTACTTC
-	TRBV19	TRBJ1-2	TRBD1	CASSIVRTGDYGYTF	TGTGCCAGTAGTATAGTCCGGACAGGCGACTATGGCTACACCTTC
-	TRBV3-1	TRBJ2-1	TRBD2	CASSPLAGAGNEQFF	TGTGCCAGCAGCCCTCTAGCGGGGGCCGGCAATGAGCAGTTCTTC
-	TRBV20-1	TRBJ2-3	-	CSAGGTEPDTQYF	TGCAGTGCTGGCGGGACAGAGCCAGATACGCAGTATTTT
once	TRBV4-3	TRBJ1-2	-	CALLGREAPSNYGYTF	TGCGCCCTTCTGGGGCGGGAGGCTCCCTCTAACTATGGCTACACCTTC
-	TRBV27	TRBJ1-1	-	CASIRRGNTEAFF	TGTGCCAGTATACGACGGGGGAACACTGAAGCTTTCTTT
once	TRBV5-4	TRBJ1-2	TRBD1	CASSLVGQARVYGYTF	TGTGCCAGCAGCTTGGTCGGACAGGCGCGGGTATATGGCTACACCTTC
-	TRBV2	TRBJ2-5	-	CASKAEETQYF	TGTGCCAGCAAGGCTGAAGAGACCCAGTACTTC
-	TRBV12-3/TRBV12-4	TRBJ1-6	-	CASSFLGVGSPLHF	TGTGCCAGCAGTTTCCTGGGGGTAGGTTCACCCCTCCACTTT
-	TRBV24-1	TRBJ2-1	-	CATSELAANEQFF	TGTGCCACCAGTGAGCTTGCAGCCAATGAGCAGTTCTTC
-	TRBV7-9	TRBJ2-3	-	CASSPGSATDTQYF	TGTGCCAGCAGCCCTGGAAGCGCTACAGATACGCAGTATTTT
-	TRBV13	TRBJ2-3	-	CASRNNARRTDTQYF	TGTGCCAGCAGGAATAATGCGAGACGCACAGATACGCAGTATTTT
-	TRBV12-3/TRBV12-4	TRBJ1-2	TRBD1	CASTWGTGGVSYGYTF	TGTGCCAGCACCTGGGGGACAGGGGGCGTAAGCTATGGCTACACCTTC